This entry features one T cell receptor (beta chain) sequence. This sample is part of a study of early T cells in non-severe SARS-CoV-2 infection. Study details: The authors sequenced bulk RNA from unsorted whole blood, leaving chains unpaired.

Researchers attached unique molecular identifiers to individual cDNA molecules. TCRdb called the 5' RACE reads again in MiXCR, with one record for every CDR3 protein. Of tens of thousands of distinct CDR3 sequences listed, 4.7% are singletons. Losses at the gene ends were 6 bases for V and 4 bases for J; bases not matched to a gene: 5. The CDR3 has 13 residues. From germline, CDR1 is DFQATT and CDR2 SNEGSKA (reference sequence). This chain joins TRBV20-1 and TRBJ1-4; TRBD1 matches at 7 bases. The receptor's source is an adult who was a healthcare worker with PCR-confirmed SARS-CoV-2 infection or an uninfected control (not recorded which). The sample taken for sequencing was whole blood. This CDR3 reads CSARTGLNEKLFF. The CDR3 region has the DNA TGCAGTGCCAGGACAGGCCTTAATGAAAAACTGTTTTTT.